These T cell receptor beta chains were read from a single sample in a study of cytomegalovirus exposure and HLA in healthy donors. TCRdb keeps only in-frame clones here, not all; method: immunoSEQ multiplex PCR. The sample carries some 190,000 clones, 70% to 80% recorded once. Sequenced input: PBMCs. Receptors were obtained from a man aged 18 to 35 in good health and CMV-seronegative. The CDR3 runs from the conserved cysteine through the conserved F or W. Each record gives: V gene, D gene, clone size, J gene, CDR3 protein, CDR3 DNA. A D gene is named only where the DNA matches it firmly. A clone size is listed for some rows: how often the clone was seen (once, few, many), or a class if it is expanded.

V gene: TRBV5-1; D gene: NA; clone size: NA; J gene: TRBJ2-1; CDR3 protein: CASSIASESYNEQFF; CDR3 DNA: TGCGCCAGCAGCATCGCTAGCGAGTCTTACAATGAGCAGTTCTTC
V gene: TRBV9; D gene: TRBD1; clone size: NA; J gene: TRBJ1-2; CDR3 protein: CASSGQGPNYGYTF; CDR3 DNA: TGTGCCAGCAGCGGACAGGGACCCAACTATGGCTACACCTTC
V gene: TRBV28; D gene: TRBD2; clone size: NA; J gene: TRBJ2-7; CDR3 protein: CASSFATSGIYEQYF; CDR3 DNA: TGTGCCAGCAGTTTCGCTACTAGCGGAATCTACGAGCAGTACTTC
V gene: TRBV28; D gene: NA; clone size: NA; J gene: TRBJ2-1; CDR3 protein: CASTLGYSYNEQFF; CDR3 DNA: TGTGCCAGCACCCTTGGGTACAGTTACAATGAGCAGTTCTTC
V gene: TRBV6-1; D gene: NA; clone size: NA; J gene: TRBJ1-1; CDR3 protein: CASRKDGVNTEAFF; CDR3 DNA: TGTGCCAGCAGAAAAGACGGAGTGAACACTGAAGCTTTCTTT
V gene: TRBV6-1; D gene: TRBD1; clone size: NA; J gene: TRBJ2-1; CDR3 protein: CASSIRDRVEEQFF; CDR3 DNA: TGTGCCAGCAGTATCCGGGACAGGGTAGAGGAGCAGTTCTTC
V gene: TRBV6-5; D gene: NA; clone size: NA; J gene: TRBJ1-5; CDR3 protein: CASSWGGGENQPQHF; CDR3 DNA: TGTGCCAGCAGTTGGGGAGGGGGGGAAAATCAGCCCCAGCATTTT
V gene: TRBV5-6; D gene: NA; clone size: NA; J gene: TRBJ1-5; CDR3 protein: CASSLYSGVSDQPQHF; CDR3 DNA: TGTGCCAGCAGCTTGTACTCGGGGGTTTCCGATCAGCCCCAGCATTTT
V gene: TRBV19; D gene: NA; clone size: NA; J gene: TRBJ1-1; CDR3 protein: CASSIGRDMNTEAFF; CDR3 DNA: TGTGCCAGTAGTATTGGAAGGGACATGAACACTGAAGCTTTCTTT
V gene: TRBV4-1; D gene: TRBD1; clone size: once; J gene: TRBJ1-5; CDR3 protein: CASSQVGDRVNQPQHF; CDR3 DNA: TGCGCCAGCAGCCAAGTAGGGGACAGGGTAAATCAGCCCCAGCATTTT
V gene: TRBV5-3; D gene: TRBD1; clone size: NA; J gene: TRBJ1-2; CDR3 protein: CARSLVDRVPFYGYTF; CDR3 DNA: TGTGCCAGAAGCTTGGTGGACAGGGTCCCCTTCTATGGCTACACCTTC
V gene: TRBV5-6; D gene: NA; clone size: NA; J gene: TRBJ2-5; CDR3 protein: CASSLQRGNQETQYF; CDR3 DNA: TGTGCCAGCAGCCTACAAAGGGGGAACCAAGAGACCCAGTACTTC
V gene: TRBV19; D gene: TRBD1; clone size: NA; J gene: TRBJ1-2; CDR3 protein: CASSIPTPTGPSTSSYGYTF; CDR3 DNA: TGTGCCAGTAGTATTCCAACACCGACAGGGCCTTCGACATCCAGCTATGGCTACACCTTC
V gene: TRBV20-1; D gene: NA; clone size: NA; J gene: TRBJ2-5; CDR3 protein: CSARVRETQYF; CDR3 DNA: TGCAGTGCTAGAGTCCGGGAGACCCAGTACTTC
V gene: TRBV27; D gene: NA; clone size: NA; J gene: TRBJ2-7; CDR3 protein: CASSLLGRGYEQYF; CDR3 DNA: TGTGCCAGCAGTTTACTAGGTCGGGGTTACGAGCAGTACTTC
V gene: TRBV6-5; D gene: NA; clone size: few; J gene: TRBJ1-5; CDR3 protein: CASSPLRTGEGPQHF; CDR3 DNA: TGTGCCAGCAGTCCGCTTCGGACGGGGGAAGGGCCCCAGCATTTT
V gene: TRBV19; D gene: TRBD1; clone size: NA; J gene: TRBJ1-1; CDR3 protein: CASSSYPNRGRITEAFF; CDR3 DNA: TGTGCCAGTAGTTCCTACCCCAACAGGGGACGAATTACTGAAGCTTTCTTT
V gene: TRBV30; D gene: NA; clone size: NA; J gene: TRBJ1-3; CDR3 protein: CAWSVRQGSGNTIYF; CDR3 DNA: TGTGCCTGGAGTGTAAGGCAGGGGTCCGGAAACACCATATATTTT
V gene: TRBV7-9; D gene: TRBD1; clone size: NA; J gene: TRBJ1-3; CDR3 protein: CASSQGQGGSGNTIYF; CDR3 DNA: TGTGCCAGCAGCCAAGGACAGGGAGGCTCTGGAAACACCATATATTTT
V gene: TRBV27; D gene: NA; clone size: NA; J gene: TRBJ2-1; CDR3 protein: CASSWLANNEQFF; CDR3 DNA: TGTGCCAGCAGTTGGCTAGCGAACAATGAGCAGTTCTTC
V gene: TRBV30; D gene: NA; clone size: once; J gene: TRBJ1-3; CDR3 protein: CAWSVKGDSGNTIYF; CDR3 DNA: TGTGCCTGGAGTGTAAAGGGAGACTCTGGAAACACCATATATTTT
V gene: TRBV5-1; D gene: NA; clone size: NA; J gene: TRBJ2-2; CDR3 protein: CASSLGTPGRATGELFF; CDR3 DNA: TGCGCCAGCAGCTTGGGAACCCCCGGGAGAGCCACCGGGGAGCTGTTTTTT
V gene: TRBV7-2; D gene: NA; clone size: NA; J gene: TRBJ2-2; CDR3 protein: CASRPTPTNTGELFF; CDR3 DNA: TGTGCCAGCAGACCCACCCCTACGAACACCGGGGAGCTGTTTTTT
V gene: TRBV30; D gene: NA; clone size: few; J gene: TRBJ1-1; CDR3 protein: CAWQQTVNTEAFF; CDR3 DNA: TGTGCCTGGCAGCAGACAGTGAACACTGAAGCTTTCTTT
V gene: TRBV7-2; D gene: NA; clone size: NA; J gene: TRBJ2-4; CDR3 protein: CASSSRVAKNIQYF; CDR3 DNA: TGTGCCAGCAGCTCCAGGGTAGCCAAAAACATTCAGTACTTC
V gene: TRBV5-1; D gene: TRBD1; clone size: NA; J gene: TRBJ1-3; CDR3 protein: CASSLVGTQGAGAGNTIYF; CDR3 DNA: TGCGCCAGCAGCTTGGTGGGTACTCAGGGGGCAGGCGCTGGAAACACCATATATTTT
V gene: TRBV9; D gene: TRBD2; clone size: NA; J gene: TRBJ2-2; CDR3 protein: CASSVLAGNTGELFF; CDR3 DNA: TGTGCCAGCAGCGTCCTAGCGGGGAACACCGGGGAGCTGTTTTTT
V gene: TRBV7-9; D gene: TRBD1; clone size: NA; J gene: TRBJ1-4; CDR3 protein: CASSPRIGDRVGEKLFF; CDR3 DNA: TGTGCCAGCAGCCCAAGAATTGGGGACAGGGTTGGTGAAAAACTGTTTTTT
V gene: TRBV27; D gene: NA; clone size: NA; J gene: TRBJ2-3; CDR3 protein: CASMYGRGPDTQYF; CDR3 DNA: TGTGCCAGCATGTACGGGAGGGGGCCAGATACGCAGTATTTT
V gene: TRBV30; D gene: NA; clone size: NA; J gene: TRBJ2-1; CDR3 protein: CASTGISSYNEQFF; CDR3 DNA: TGTGCCTCAACAGGGATAAGCTCCTACAATGAGCAGTTCTTC
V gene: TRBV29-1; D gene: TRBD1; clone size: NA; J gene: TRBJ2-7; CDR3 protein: CSVAGTGLYEQYF; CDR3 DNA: TGCAGCGTAGCCGGGACAGGGTTGTACGAGCAGTACTTC
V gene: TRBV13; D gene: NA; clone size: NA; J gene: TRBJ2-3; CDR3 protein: CASSYGGKADTQYF; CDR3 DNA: TGTGCCAGCAGCTATGGCGGGAAGGCAGATACGCAGTATTTT
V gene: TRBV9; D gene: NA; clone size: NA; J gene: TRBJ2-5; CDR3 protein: CASSPQGLKETQYF; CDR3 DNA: TGTGCCAGCAGCCCACAGGGTTTGAAAGAGACCCAGTACTTC
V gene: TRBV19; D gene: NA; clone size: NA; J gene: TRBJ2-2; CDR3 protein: CASSIVRGELFF; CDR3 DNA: TGTGCCAGTAGTATAGTGCGAGGGGAGCTGTTTTTT
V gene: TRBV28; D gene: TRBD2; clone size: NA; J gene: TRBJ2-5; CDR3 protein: CASSYPSGRSKETQYF; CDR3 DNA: TGTGCCAGCAGTTACCCTAGCGGGAGGAGCAAAGAGACCCAGTACTTC
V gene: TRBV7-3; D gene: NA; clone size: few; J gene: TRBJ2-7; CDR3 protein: CASSLERGEQYF; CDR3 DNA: TGTGCCAGCAGCTTGGAACGGGGGGAGCAGTACTTC
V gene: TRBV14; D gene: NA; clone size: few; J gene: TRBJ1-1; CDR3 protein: CASSRNRIEAFF; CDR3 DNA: TGTGCCAGCAGCCGGAACAGGATTGAAGCTTTCTTT
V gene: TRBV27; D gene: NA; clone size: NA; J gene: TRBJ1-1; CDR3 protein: CASSNQGSLRTEAFF; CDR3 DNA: TGTGCCAGCAGTAATCAGGGTAGTCTTCGTACTGAAGCTTTCTTT
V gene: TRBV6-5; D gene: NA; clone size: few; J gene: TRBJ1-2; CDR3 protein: CASSYSHTPRGYGYTF; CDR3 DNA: TGTGCCAGCAGTTACTCCCACACTCCTAGGGGATATGGCTACACCTTC
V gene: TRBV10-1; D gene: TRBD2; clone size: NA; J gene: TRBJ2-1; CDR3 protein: CASSDPSGPSYNEQFF; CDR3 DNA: TGCGCCAGCAGTGACCCTAGCGGGCCCTCCTACAATGAGCAGTTCTTC
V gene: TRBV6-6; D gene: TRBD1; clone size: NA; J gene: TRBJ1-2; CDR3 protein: CASSHTGVGGYTF; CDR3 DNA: TGTGCCAGCAGCCACACAGGGGTGGGAGGCTACACCTTC
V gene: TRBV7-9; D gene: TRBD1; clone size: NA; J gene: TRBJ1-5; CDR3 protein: CASSFDRGDQPQHF; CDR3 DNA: TGTGCCAGCAGCTTCGACAGGGGAGATCAGCCCCAGCATTTT
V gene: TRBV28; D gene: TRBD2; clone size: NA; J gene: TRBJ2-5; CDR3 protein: CASSREEQVEETQYF; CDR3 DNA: TGTGCCAGCAGTCGGGAGGAACAGGTCGAAGAGACCCAGTACTTC
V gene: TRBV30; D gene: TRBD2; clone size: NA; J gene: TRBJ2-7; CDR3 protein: CAWSNSWAGVFGGSYEQYF; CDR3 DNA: TGTGCCTGGAGTAATAGCTGGGCGGGGGTTTTTGGAGGCTCCTACGAGCAGTACTTC
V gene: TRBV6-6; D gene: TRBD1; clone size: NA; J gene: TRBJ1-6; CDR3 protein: CANKQGVGSPLHF; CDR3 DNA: TGTGCCAACAAACAGGGGGTCGGGTCACCCCTCCACTTT
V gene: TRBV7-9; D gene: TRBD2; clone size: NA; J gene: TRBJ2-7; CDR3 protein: CASSSKDLVAGAYEQYF; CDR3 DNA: TGTGCCAGCAGCTCTAAAGACTTGGTAGCGGGGGCCTACGAGCAGTACTTC
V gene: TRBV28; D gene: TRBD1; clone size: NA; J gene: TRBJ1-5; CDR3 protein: CASTRTGGLQQPQHF; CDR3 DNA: TGTGCCAGCACTAGGACAGGCGGCCTCCAGCAGCCCCAGCATTTT
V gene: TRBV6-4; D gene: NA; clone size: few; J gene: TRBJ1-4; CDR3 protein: CASSPQGGTNEKLFF; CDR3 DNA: TGTGCCAGCAGCCCACAGGGCGGAACTAATGAAAAACTGTTTTTT
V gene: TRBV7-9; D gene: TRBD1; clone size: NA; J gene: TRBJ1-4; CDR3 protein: CSSSSRQGVMQFGEKLFF; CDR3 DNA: TGTTCCAGCAGCTCCCGACAGGGAGTAATGCAGTTCGGTGAAAAACTGTTTTTT
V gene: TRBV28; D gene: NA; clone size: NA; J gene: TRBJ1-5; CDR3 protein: CASSRSGGGNQPQHF; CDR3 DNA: TGTGCCAGCAGTCGCTCGGGAGGGGGCAATCAGCCCCAGCATTTT
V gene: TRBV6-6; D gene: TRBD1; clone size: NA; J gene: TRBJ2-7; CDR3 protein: CASRGTGGPYEQYF; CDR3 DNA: TGTGCCAGCAGAGGGACAGGGGGCCCCTACGAGCAGTACTTC
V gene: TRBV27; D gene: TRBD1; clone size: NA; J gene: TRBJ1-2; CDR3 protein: CASSSHRPGGKGYGYTF; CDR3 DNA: TGTGCCAGCAGTTCTCATAGACCAGGGGGCAAGGGCTATGGCTACACCTTC
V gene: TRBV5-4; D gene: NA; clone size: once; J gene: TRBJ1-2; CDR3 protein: CASSPGGQLGNYGYTF; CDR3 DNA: TGTGCCAGCAGCCCCGGAGGCCAGCTTGGGAACTATGGCTACACCTTC
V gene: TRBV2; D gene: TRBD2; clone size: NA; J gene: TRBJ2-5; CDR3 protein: CASSLTSGYQETQYF; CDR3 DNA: TGTGCCAGCAGCCTGACTAGCGGATACCAAGAGACCCAGTACTTC
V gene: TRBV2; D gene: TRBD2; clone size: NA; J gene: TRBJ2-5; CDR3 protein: CASSQAGGHQETQYF; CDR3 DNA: TGTGCCAGCAGTCAAGCGGGAGGGCACCAAGAGACCCAGTACTTC
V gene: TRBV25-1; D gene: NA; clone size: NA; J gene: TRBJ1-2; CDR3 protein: CASSETGNYGYTF; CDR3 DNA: TGTGCCAGCAGTGAAACAGGGAACTATGGCTACACCTTC
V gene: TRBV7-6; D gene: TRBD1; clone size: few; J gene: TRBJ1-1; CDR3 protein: CASSQGQGSEAFF; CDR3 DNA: TGTGCCAGCAGCCAGGGACAGGGCAGCGAAGCTTTCTTT
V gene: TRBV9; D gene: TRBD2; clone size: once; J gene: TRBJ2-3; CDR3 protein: CASSLAGGDTQYF; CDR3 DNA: TGTGCCAGCAGCTTAGCGGGGGGCGATACGCAGTATTTT
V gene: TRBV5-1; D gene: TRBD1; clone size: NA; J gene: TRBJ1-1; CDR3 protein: CASRVQGVEISEAFF; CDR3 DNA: TGCGCCAGCAGGGTCCAGGGGGTGGAAATATCTGAAGCTTTCTTT